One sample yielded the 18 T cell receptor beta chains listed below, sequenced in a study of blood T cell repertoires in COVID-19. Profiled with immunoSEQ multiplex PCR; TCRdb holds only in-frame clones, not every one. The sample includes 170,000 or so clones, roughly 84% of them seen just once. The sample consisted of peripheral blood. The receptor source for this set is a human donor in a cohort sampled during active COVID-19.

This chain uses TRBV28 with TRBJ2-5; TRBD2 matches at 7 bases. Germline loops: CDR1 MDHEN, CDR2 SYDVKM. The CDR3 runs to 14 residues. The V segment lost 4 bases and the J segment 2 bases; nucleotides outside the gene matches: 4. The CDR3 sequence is CASSSPSGQETQYF. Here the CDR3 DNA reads TGTGCCAGCAGTTCCCCTAGCGGACAAGAGACCCAGTACTTC.

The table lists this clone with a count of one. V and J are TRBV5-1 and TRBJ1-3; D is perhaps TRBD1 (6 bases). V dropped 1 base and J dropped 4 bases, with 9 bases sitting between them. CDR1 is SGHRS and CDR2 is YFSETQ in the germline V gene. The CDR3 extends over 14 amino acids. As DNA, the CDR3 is TGCGCCAGCAGCTTGACAGGGACGGGAAACACCATATATTTT. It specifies CASSLTGTGNTIYF.

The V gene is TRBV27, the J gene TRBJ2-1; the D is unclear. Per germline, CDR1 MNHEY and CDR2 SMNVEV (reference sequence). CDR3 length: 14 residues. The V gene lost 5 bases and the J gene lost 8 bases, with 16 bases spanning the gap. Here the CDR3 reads CASSRAREYHEQFF. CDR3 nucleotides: TGTGCCAGCAGTCGCGCGCGAGAGTATCATGAGCAGTTCTTC.

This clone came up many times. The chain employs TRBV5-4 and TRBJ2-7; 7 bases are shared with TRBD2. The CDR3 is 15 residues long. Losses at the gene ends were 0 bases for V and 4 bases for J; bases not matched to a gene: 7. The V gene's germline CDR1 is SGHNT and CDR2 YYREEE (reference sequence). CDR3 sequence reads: CASSLGMGLQYEQYF. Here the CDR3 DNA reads TGTGCCAGCAGCTTGGGCATGGGACTACAGTACGAGCAGTACTTC.

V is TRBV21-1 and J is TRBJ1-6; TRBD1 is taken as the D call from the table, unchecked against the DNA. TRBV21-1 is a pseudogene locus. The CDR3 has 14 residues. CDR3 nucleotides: TGTGCCAGCGGGGTAGGTGGGGCGGAATCACCCCTCCACTTT. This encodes CASGVGGAESPLHF.

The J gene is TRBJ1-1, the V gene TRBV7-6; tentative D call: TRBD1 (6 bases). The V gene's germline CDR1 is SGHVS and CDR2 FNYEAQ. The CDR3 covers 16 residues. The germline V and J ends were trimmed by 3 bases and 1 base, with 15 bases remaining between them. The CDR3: CASSFKAPTGNTEAFF. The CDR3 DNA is TGTGCCAGCAGCTTTAAAGCCCCGACAGGGAACACTGAAGCTTTCTTT.

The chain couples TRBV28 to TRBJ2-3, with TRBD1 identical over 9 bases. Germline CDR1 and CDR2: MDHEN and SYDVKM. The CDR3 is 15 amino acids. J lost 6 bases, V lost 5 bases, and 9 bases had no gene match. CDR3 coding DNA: TGTGCCAGCAGTGGCCCCGGGACAGGGACGGATACGCAGTATTTT. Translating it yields CASSGPGTGTDTQYF.

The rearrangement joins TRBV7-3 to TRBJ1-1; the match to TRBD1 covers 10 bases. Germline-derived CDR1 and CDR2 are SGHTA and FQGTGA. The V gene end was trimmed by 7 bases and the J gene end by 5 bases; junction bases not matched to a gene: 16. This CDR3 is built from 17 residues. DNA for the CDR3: TGTGCCAGCACCGAGCCGGGACAGGGGATCGTGGGGACTGAAGCTTTCTTT. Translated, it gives CASTEPGQGIVGTEAFF.

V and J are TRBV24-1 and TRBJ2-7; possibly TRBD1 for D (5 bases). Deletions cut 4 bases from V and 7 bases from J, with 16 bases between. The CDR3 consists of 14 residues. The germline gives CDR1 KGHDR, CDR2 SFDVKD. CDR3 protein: CATSDAGPRGEQYF. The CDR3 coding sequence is TGTGCCACCAGTGACGCCGGGCCTAGGGGAGAGCAGTACTTC.

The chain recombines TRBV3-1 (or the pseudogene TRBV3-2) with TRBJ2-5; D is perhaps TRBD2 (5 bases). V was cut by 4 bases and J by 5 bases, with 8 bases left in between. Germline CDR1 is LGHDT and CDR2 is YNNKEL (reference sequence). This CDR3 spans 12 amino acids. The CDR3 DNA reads TGTGCCAGCAGCCCTGGGGAGGAGACCCAGTACTTC. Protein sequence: CASSPGEETQYF.

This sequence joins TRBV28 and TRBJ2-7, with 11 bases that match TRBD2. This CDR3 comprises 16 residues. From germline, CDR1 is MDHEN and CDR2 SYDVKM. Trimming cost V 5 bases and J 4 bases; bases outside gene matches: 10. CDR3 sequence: CASSHQRTSGSYEQYF. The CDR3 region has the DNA TGTGCCAGCAGTCATCAAAGGACTAGCGGGTCTTACGAGCAGTACTTC. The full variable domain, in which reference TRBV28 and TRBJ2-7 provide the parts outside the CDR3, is DVKVTQSSRYLVKRTGEKVFLECVQDMDHENMFWYRQDPGLGLRLIYFSYDVKMKEKGDIPEGYSVSREKKERFSLILESASTNQTSMYLCASSHQRTSGSYEQYFGPGTRLTVT.

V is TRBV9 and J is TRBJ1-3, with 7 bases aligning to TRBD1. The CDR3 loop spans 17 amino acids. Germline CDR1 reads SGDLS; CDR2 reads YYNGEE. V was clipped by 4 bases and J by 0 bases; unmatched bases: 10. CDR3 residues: CASSPRTGDSSGNTIYF. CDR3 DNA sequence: TGTGCCAGCAGCCCGAGGACAGGTGACTCCTCTGGAAACACCATATATTTT.

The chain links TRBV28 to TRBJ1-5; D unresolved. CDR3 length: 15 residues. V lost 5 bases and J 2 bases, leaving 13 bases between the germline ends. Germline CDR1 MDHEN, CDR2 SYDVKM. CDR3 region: CASSGGQEGNQPQHF. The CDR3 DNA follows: TGTGCCAGCAGTGGAGGGCAGGAGGGCAATCAGCCCCAGCATTTT.

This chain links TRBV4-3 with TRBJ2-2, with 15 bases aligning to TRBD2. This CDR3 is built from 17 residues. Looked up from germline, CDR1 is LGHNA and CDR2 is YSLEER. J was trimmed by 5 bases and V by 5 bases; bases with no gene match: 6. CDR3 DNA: TGCGCCAGCAGCTGGGGACTAGCGGGAGGCAAAACCGGGGAGCTGTTTTTT. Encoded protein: CASSWGLAGGKTGELFF.

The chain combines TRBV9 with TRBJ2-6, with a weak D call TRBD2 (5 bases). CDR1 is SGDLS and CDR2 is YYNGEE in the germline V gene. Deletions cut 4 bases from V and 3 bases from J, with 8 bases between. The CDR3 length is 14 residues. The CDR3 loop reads CASSSGLGANVLTF. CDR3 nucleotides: TGTGCCAGCAGCTCTGGACTTGGGGCCAACGTCCTGACTTTC.

CDR3 protein: CASSQWRDRDNEQFF. As DNA, the CDR3 is TGCGCCAGCAGCCAATGGAGGGACAGGGACAATGAGCAGTTCTTC. J is TRBJ2-1 and V is TRBV4-1; 9 bases fit TRBD1. The CDR3 is 15 amino acids. The J segment lost 5 bases and the V segment lost 2 bases, leaving 4 bases of the junction unmatched. Germline V gives CDR1 MGHRA, CDR2 YSYEKL.

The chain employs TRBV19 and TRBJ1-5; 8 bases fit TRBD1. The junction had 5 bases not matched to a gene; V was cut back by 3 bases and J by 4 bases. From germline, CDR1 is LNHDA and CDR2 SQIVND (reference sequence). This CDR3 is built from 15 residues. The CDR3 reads CASSIDRGANQPQHF. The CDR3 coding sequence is TGTGCCAGTAGTATTGACAGGGGAGCAAATCAGCCCCAGCATTTT.

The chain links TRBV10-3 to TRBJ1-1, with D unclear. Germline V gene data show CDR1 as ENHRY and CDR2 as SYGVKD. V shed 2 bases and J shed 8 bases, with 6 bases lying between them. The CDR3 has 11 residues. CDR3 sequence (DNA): TGTGCCATCAGTGAGACGAGGGAAGCTTTCTTT. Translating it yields CAISETREAFF.